One sample yielded the 3 T cell receptor beta chains listed below, sequenced in a study of blood T cell repertoires in COVID-19. This table comes from immunoSEQ multiplex PCR, and its TCRdb copy is limited to in-frame clones, with some not included. The sample comprises about 76,000 clones, 87% of which are singletons, and 6.5% to 9.5% rests with the top ten. Specimen: peripheral blood. Source of these receptors: a man aged 25 to 40 with acute or convalescent COVID-19.

This chain uses TRBV2 with TRBJ2-7; 7 bases line up with TRBD1. CDR1 is SNHLY and CDR2 is FYNNEI in the germline V gene. J lost 5 bases, V lost 6 bases, and 4 bases had no gene match. The CDR3 runs 12 residues. The DNA for the CDR3 is TGTGCCAGCAGATCGGACAGGAACGAGCAGTACTTC. This encodes CASRSDRNEQYF.

The table lists this clone with a few counts. The rearrangement links TRBV30 to TRBJ1-6; 9 bases map to TRBD1. This CDR3 has 17 amino acids. With V trimmed by 3 bases and J by 8 bases, 14 bases remained unmatched. CDR1 and CDR2 from the germline V gene are GTSNPN and SVGIG (reference sequence). DNA for the CDR3: TGTGCCTGGAGACAGGGGGCGAGTTCCTTTTTGGATTCACCCCTCCACTTT. Translated, it gives CAWRQGASSFLDSPLHF. Filled out from reference TRBV30 and TRBJ1-6, the complete variable domain reads SQTIHQWPATLVQPVGSPLSLECTVEGTSNPNLYWYRQAAGRGLQLLFYSVGIGQISSEVPQNLSASRPQDRQFILSSKKLLLSDSGFYLCAWRQGASSFLDSPLHFGNGTRLTVT.

The V and J genes are TRBV19 and TRBJ2-7, with a tentative D call TRBD2 (7 bases). CDR1 is LNHDA and CDR2 is SQIVND in the germline V gene (reference sequence). The CDR3 has 14 amino acids. The V end lost 7 bases, the J end lost 3 bases, and 16 bases lay between the germline ends. DNA of the CDR3: TGTGCCAGTAAGGGGGGGGCCCCCCGCTACGAGCAGTACTTC. It is translated as CASKGGAPRYEQYF. Supplemented by reference TRBV19 and TRBJ2-7, the full variable domain reads DGGITQSPKYLFRKEGQNVTLSCEQNLNHDAMYWYRQDPGQGLRLIYYSQIVNDFQKGDIAEGYSVSREKKESFPLTVTSAQKNPTAFYLCASKGGAPRYEQYFGPGTRLTVT.